A single sample gave rise to the 19 T cell receptor beta chains below, sequenced in a study of T cell repertoires in cytomegalovirus infection. No antigen is known for these receptors. TCRdb processed the reads anew with MiXCR; each CDR3 protein has one entry. The sample carries roughly 920,000 distinct CDR3 sequences, 30% to 40% recorded once. Specimen: cultured CD8+ T cells from PBMCs, collected from culture after CMV antigen stimulation. The receptors stem from a human donor in good health (CMV status not recorded). Some clones in this sample may be carry-over from other donors' samples.

This clonotype turned up a few times. The rearrangement uses TRBV11-2 and TRBJ2-5; D unclear. The CDR3 is 15 amino acids. Germline lookup yields CDR1 SGHAT and CDR2 FQNNGV. Trimming pared 1 base from V and 1 base from J, leaving 10 bases between. CDR3 in DNA: TGTGCCAGCAGCTTAGGAGTCAGGATCCAAGAGACCCAGTACTTC. This codes for CASSLGVRIQETQYF.

Many counts were recorded for this clonotype. This chain links TRBV7-6 with TRBJ2-1; D perhaps matches TRBD2 (5 bases). The germline V and J ends were trimmed by 2 bases and 0 bases, with 11 bases remaining between them. Germline V gene sequence: CDR1 SGHVS, CDR2 FNYEAQ. CDR3 length: 16 residues. The CDR3 is CASSLRGSNSYNEQFF. As DNA, the CDR3 is TGTGCCAGCAGCTTACGGGGTTCTAACTCCTACAATGAGCAGTTCTTC.

This clonotype was recorded a few times. CDR3 nucleotides: TGTGCCAGCAGTTCAGAGGGGGCGGGCAATCAGCCCCAGCATTTT. This encodes CASSSEGAGNQPQHF. The chain links TRBV27 to TRBJ1-5; 7 bases fit TRBD1. The CDR3 is 15 amino acids. J gave up 2 bases and V 4 bases, and 5 bases lay outside the gene matches. The germline V gene has CDR1 MNHEY and CDR2 SMNVEV (reference sequence).

This clonotype came up a few times. The rearrangement uses TRBV2 and TRBJ1-5; TRBD1 agrees at 8 bases. Germline V gene sequence: CDR1 SNHLY, CDR2 FYNNEI. The CDR3 sequence is 14 residues long. V gave up 7 bases and J gave up 6 bases; unmatched junction bases: 8. CDR3 bases: TGTGCCAGCATATTGGACAGGGCGGGTCAGCCCCAGCATTTT. This sequence encodes CASILDRAGQPQHF.

The V gene is TRBV4-1, the J gene TRBJ1-2; no clear D. The CDR3 totals 14 residues. Germline V gene sequence: CDR1 MGHRA, CDR2 YSYEKL. Trimming cost V 0 bases and J 2 bases, with 7 bases left between them. DNA for the CDR3: TGCGCCAGCAGCCAAGAGGAGGAGAACTATGGCTACACCTTC. This sequence encodes CASSQEEENYGYTF.

This clonotype has more than one count but fewer than ten. The chain is built from TRBV7-4 and TRBJ1-4, with a weak D call TRBD1 (5 bases). CDR3 size: 16 residues. The germline gives CDR1 SGHVT, CDR2 SQSDAQ. V dropped 4 bases and J dropped 3 bases, with 15 bases sitting between them. CDR3 sequence (DNA): TGTGCCAGCAGCTGGATCGGGGGACCTTCTAATGAAAAACTGTTTTTT. Translation: CASSWIGGPSNEKLFF.

This chain uses TRBV27 with TRBJ2-1; D is ambiguous. Trimming left V 5 bases short and J 6 bases short, with 14 bases between. Germline CDR1 and CDR2: MNHEY and SMNVEV (reference sequence). CDR3 size: 14 residues. CDR3 region: CASSLTTELNEQFF. The CDR3 DNA reads TGTGCCAGCAGTCTCACGACGGAACTCAATGAGCAGTTCTTC.

This chain joins TRBV29-1 and TRBJ2-5, with 13 nucleotides matching TRBD2. The V gene's germline CDR1 is SQVTM and CDR2 ANQGSEA. Trimming at V came to 4 bases and at J to 6 bases, leaving 14 bases not matched to a gene. The CDR3 is made up of 17 amino acids. The CDR3 loop reads CSVAGGELAGGPQTQYF. Written as DNA, the CDR3 is TGCAGCGTTGCTGGGGGTGAACTAGCGGGGGGGCCACAGACCCAGTACTTC.

The chain employs TRBV27 and TRBJ1-5; D perhaps matches TRBD1 (6 bases). CDR1 is MNHEY, CDR2 SMNVEV, per germline (reference sequence). The CDR3 sequence is 16 residues long. V was shortened by 9 bases and J by 0 bases, with 18 bases between the two germline ends. CDR3 in DNA: TGTGCCAGTTGTCCCGCCGGGGGCTATAGCAATCAGCCCCAGCATTTT. Protein product: CASCPAGGYSNQPQHF.

At least ten counts were recorded for this clonotype. This chain uses TRBV12-3 or TRBV12-4 with TRBJ1-4; maybe TRBD1 (5 bases). The CDR3 has 15 amino acids. V was shortened by 3 bases and J by 6 bases, with 14 bases between the two germline ends. CDR3 DNA: TGTGCCAGCAGTTTCACGGCTGAGGGGCATGAAAAACTGTTTTTT. This gives the protein CASSFTAEGHEKLFF.

The V and J genes are TRBV6-5 and TRBJ2-3; 8 bases fit TRBD2. The CDR3 sequence is 17 residues long. Germline V gene sequence: CDR1 MNHEY, CDR2 SVGAGI. With 0 bases clipped from V and 3 bases from J, the junction kept 8 bases outside the gene matches. CDR3 sequence reads: CASSYSRSGGPTDTQYF. CDR3 coding DNA: TGTGCCAGCAGTTACTCACGGTCGGGGGGGCCTACAGATACGCAGTATTTT.

There are many counts of this clonotype. The V gene is TRBV7-9, the J gene TRBJ2-7; 10 bases match TRBD2. V shed 4 bases and J 2 bases; nucleotides not matched to a gene: 2. This CDR3 region has 14 residues. The germline gives CDR1 SEHNR, CDR2 FQNEAQ (reference sequence). In DNA, the CDR3 is TGTGCCAGCAGCTCAGGACTAGCGGCCTACGAGCAGTACTTC. It codes for CASSSGLAAYEQYF.

The chain combines TRBV6-2 or TRBV6-3 with TRBJ1-6; D not certain. The CDR3 totals 14 residues. Trimming pared 2 bases from V and 7 bases from J, leaving 9 bases between. Germline assignment: CDR1 MNHEY and CDR2 SVGEGT. The CDR3 loop is CASSYPGFNSPLHF. The CDR3 DNA reads TGTGCCAGCAGTTACCCGGGTTTCAATTCACCCCTCCACTTT.

The chain is built from TRBV28 and TRBJ1-3, with 10 bases lining up with TRBD1. Germline CDR1 reads MDHEN; CDR2 reads SYDVKM. The CDR3 spans 18 residues. Trimming cost V 0 bases and J 8 bases; bases outside gene matches: 13. CDR3 nucleotide sequence: TGTGCCAGCAGTTTATGGGTACCGGGACAGGGGTTTCGTCACACCATATATTTT. It yields the protein CASSLWVPGQGFRHTIYF.

V usage is TRBV10-1 and J usage is TRBJ2-1; 11 bases agree with TRBD1. The CDR3 runs to 20 residues. Germline trimming cut 6 bases from V and 0 bases from J; bases unmatched to any gene: 16. Per germline, CDR1 WNHNN and CDR2 SYGVQD (reference sequence). The CDR3 protein is CASSPGTGGSGPSSYNEQFF. The DNA of the CDR3 is TGCGCCAGCAGCCCCGGGACAGGGGGTAGCGGGCCTTCCTCCTACAATGAGCAGTTCTTC.

This clonotype was seen many times. V usage is TRBV12-3 or TRBV12-4 and J usage is TRBJ2-3; D unresolved. The CDR3 length is 12 residues. Trimming stripped 5 bases from V and 0 bases from J, with 3 bases between. The CDR3 sequence is CASSASTDTQYF. The DNA of the CDR3 is TGTGCCAGCAGTGCTAGCACAGATACGCAGTATTTT.

This chain uses TRBV5-4 with TRBJ1-2, with D possibly TRBD1 on 6 matching bases. The germline V and J ends were trimmed by 4 bases and 6 bases, with 13 bases remaining between them. Germline V gene lookup returns CDR1 SGHNT and CDR2 YYREEE (reference sequence). The CDR3 is made up of 13 amino acids. CDR3 amino acids: CASSHTGIDGYTF. The CDR3 nucleotides are TGTGCCAGCAGCCATACAGGGATCGATGGCTACACCTTC.

Of note for this clonotype: The junction and the germline gene differ at one end; a read error may be behind it. This chain uses TRBV4-1 with TRBJ2-6, with D perhaps matching TRBD1 (5 bases). The CDR3 totals 15 residues. CDR1 MGHRA and CDR2 YSYEKL come from the germline V gene. CDR3 sequence (DNA): TGCGCCAGCAGCCAAGACCAATCTGGGGCCAACGTCCCGACTTTC. Translating gives CASSQDQSGANVPTF.

This chain joins TRBV7-6 and TRBJ1-4; weak D call: TRBD1 (5 bases). Looked up from germline, CDR1 is SGHVS and CDR2 is FNYEAQ. V was cut by 1 base and J by 7 bases, with 7 bases left in between. The CDR3 runs 13 residues. In DNA form, the CDR3 reads TGTGCCAGCAGCTTAGTTGGGGGTGAAAAACTGTTTTTT. Translated, it gives CASSLVGGEKLFF.